A single sample is the source of the 13 T cell receptor beta chains below, sequenced in a study of cytomegalovirus exposure and HLA in healthy donors. The PCR ran on 60 Vbeta and 13 Jbeta primers. This table comes from immunoSEQ multiplex PCR, and its TCRdb copy is limited to in-frame clones, with some not included. The sample consists of about 88,000 clones, approximately 90% of them appearing once. Sequenced: PBMCs. The source of these receptors is a man between 18 and 35 years old in good health and CMV-seronegative.

The chain couples TRBV30 to TRBJ1-5; D possibly corresponds to TRBD1 (6 bases). The germline V gene encodes CDR1 GTSNPN and CDR2 SVGIG (reference sequence). Trimming removed 7 bases at V and 2 bases at J, with 12 bases between. The length of the CDR3 is 13 residues. This CDR3 is CASQAGGNQPQHF. The CDR3 DNA sequence: TGTGCCTCGCAAGCAGGGGGCAATCAGCCCCAGCATTTT.

The rearrangement links TRBV29-1 to TRBJ1-1; D may be TRBD1 (5 bases). From germline, CDR1 is SQVTM and CDR2 ANQGSEA. The CDR3 runs 12 residues. V lost 6 bases and J 0 bases, leaving 8 bases between the germline ends. The CDR3: CSVMTVNTEAFF. For the CDR3, the DNA is TGCAGCGTAATGACAGTGAACACTGAAGCTTTCTTT.

V and J are TRBV27 and TRBJ2-7; the D gene is possibly TRBD1 (5 bases). This CDR3 spans 14 amino acids. Germline V gene sequence: CDR1 MNHEY, CDR2 SMNVEV (reference sequence). The V end was cut by 2 bases, the J end by 2 bases, with 10 bases between. The CDR3 is CASSLTGSAYEQYF. CDR3 nucleotides: TGTGCCAGCAGTTTAACAGGTTCCGCCTACGAGCAGTACTTC.

The V call is TRBV9, the J call TRBJ2-3, with 14 nucleotides matching TRBD2. With V trimmed by 0 bases and J by 8 bases, 5 bases remained unmatched. The CDR3 runs to 16 residues. Germline loops: CDR1 SGDLS, CDR2 YYNGEE. CDR3 DNA sequence: TGTGCCAGCAGCGTAGGGGGGGGGACTAGCGGGAGTACGCAGTATTTT. Protein: CASSVGGGTSGSTQYF.

The V gene is TRBV5-1, the J gene TRBJ1-6; D is undetermined. Germline CDR1 SGHRS, CDR2 YFSETQ. V lost 0 bases to trimming and J lost 12 bases, with 7 bases between them. This CDR3 comprises 12 residues. In DNA form, the CDR3 reads TGCGCCAGCAGCTTGGGAGGGCGACCCCTCCACTTT. Translated: CASSLGGRPLHF.

CDR3 sequence (DNA): TGTGCCAGCAGACCGGGACAGGGCAGTGCAGATACGCAGTATTTT. As protein: CASRPGQGSADTQYF. V usage is TRBV25-1 and J usage is TRBJ2-3; TRBD1 agrees at 9 bases. V lost 6 bases and J lost 4; bases outside the gene matches: 8. This CDR3 contains 15 residues. Per the germline V gene, CDR1 is MGHDK and CDR2 is SYGVNS. The full variable domain, with the rest looked up from reference TRBV25-1 and TRBJ2-3, is EADIYQTPRYLVIGTGKKITLECSQTMGHDKMYWYQQDPGMELHLIHYSYGVNSTEKGDLSSESTVSRIRTEHFPLTLESARPSHTSQYLCASRPGQGSADTQYFGPGTRLTVL.

The V gene is TRBV28, the J gene TRBJ1-4, with TRBD1 matching 12 bases. Unmatched junction bases numbered 6, after V lost 2 bases and J lost 5 bases. Per the germline V gene, CDR1 is MDHEN and CDR2 is SYDVKM. The CDR3 covers 17 residues. The CDR3 nucleotides are TGTGCCAGCAGTTTACCGGGACAGGGGGCGATGAATGAAAAACTGTTTTTT. It translates to CASSLPGQGAMNEKLFF. Looking up the rest from reference TRBV28 and TRBJ1-4 gives the full variable domain: DVKVTQSSRYLVKRTGEKVFLECVQDMDHENMFWYRQDPGLGLRLIYFSYDVKMKEKGDIPEGYSVSREKKERFSLILESASTNQTSMYLCASSLPGQGAMNEKLFFGSGTQLSVL.

The chain combines TRBV25-1 with TRBJ1-6, with D perhaps TRBD1 (6 bases). The V gene's germline CDR1 is MGHDK and CDR2 SYGVNS. The CDR3 is 15 residues long. Trimming removed 5 bases from V and 7 bases from J, with 15 bases in between. Written as DNA, the CDR3 is TGTGCCAGCAGTCCTGCGGGGGGGGCGAATTCACCCCTCCACTTT. This encodes CASSPAGGANSPLHF.

This chain joins TRBV7-9 and TRBJ1-2, with D unresolved. The CDR3 totals 15 residues. CDR1 is SEHNR, CDR2 FQNEAQ, per germline (reference sequence). The ends were cut back, 5 bases at V and 6 bases at J, with 19 bases in the middle. CDR3 in amino acids: CASSETIQDWNGYTF. The CDR3 DNA sequence: TGTGCCAGCAGCGAAACTATTCAGGACTGGAATGGCTACACCTTC.

V usage is TRBV28 and J usage is TRBJ1-2; D gene ambiguous. Germline CDR1 and CDR2: MDHEN and SYDVKM. The CDR3 consists of 10 residues. Here the CDR3 DNA reads TGTGTGGTAGGCGGCTATGGCTACACCTTC. It yields the protein CVVGGYGYTF.

The rearrangement joins TRBV2 to TRBJ2-5; 9 nucleotides align to TRBD2. The CDR3 covers 15 residues. J lost 2 bases, V lost 8 bases, and 9 bases had no gene match. Germline-derived CDR1 and CDR2 are SNHLY and FYNNEI. The chain's CDR3 is CASQTGTSPQETQYF. The CDR3 DNA follows: TGTGCCAGCCAGACCGGGACTAGCCCACAAGAGACCCAGTACTTC.

V gene TRBV28 combines with J gene TRBJ2-1; 15 bases align to TRBD2. J gave up 7 bases and V 4 bases, and 2 bases lay outside the gene matches. The CDR3 is made up of 15 amino acids. The germline CDR1 and CDR2 sequences are MDHEN and SYDVKM. The CDR3 sequence: CASSSGTSGRNEQFF. The DNA of the CDR3 is TGTGCCAGCAGTTCCGGGACTAGCGGGAGGAATGAGCAGTTCTTC.

J is TRBJ2-7 and V is TRBV18; D gene unclear. Germline assignment: CDR1 KGHSH and CDR2 LQKENI. This CDR3 is 14 amino acids long. Trimming took 0 bases from V and 3 from J, leaving 9 bases between them. The CDR3 nucleotides read TGTGCCAGCTCACCACCGAGTAAACGCTACGAGCAGTACTTC. Its protein is CASSPPSKRYEQYF.